This T cell receptor beta chain was observed in a study of cytomegalovirus exposure and HLA in healthy donors. Whole-study results and caveats: Several of the most significant clusters were apparently associated with common viral pathogens in a later analysis.

13 Jbeta primers and 60 Vbeta primers were used for the PCR. TCRdb's copy holds only in-frame clones and misses some; the assay was immunoSEQ multiplex PCR. The table has roughly 93,000 clones, more than 70% seen once; the top ten hold roughly 9.7%. Points on this clone: Its antigen remains unknown. One end of the junction fails to match germline, which may point to a read error.

Specimen: PBMCs. The source of this sequence is a man in his late teens or twenties in good health and CMV-seropositive.

For the CDR3, the DNA is TGCGCCAGCACCCCTTCCGGGACAGACCCAATTAGCCCGGGATTC. It translates to CASTPSGTDPISPGF. This sequence joins TRBV23-1 and TRBJ2-7, with TRBD1 identical over 7 bases. TRBV23-1 is reported as an ORF; its role is uncertain. The CDR3 runs 15 residues.